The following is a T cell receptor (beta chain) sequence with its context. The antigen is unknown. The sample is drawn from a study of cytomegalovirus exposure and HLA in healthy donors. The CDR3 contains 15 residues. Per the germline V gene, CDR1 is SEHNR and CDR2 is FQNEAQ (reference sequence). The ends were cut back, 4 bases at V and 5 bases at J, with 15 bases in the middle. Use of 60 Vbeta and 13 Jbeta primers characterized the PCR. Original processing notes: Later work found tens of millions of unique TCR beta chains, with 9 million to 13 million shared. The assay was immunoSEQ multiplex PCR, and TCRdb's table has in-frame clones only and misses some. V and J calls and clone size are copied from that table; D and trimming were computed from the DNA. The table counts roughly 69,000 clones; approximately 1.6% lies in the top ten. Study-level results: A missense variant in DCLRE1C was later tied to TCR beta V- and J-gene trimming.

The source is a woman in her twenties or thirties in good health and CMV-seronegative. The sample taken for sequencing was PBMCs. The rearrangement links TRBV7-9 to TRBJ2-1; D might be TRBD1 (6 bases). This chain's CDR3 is CASSSQGIGNNEQFF. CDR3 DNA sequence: TGTGCCAGCAGCTCGCAGGGGATAGGTAACAATGAGCAGTTCTTC.